The subject of this entry is one T cell receptor (beta chain). Its binding antigen is unknown. No quality values exist for individual bases; no much larger clone is one base distant. Sequencing was performed on an Illumina NovaSeq 6000. TCR cDNA was synthesized by 5'RACE template switching, which introduced a universal primer site and unique molecular identifiers. cDNA synthesis was primed from both the TCR alpha and TCR beta constant segments. Two PCR steps were used to amplify libraries, with sample barcodes and sequencing adapters being added in the second step. Libraries were sequenced on Illumina HiSeq 2500 (2x100 bp) or NovaSeq (2x150 bp). On the authors' methods: Demultiplexing of reads and collapsing into UMI consensus sequences were performed with MIGEC, and V(D)J alignment was carried out with MiXCR. Clonotypes responding to the vaccine were identified with edgeR on replicate PBMC samples, with the criteria of FDR below 0.01 and a log2 fold change above 5 up to day 15. Each bulk clonotype received a CD4 or CD8 identity based on whether the sequenced CD4 or CD8 repertoire contained that clonotype at higher abundance. TCRdb reprocessed the public reads (quality trimming at Q25 with fastp, clone calling with MiXCR) and kept in-frame beta chains. Each record represents a unique CDR3 protein, reported with the most common genes and DNA among its rows. TCRdb, rather than the study authors, made the V and J calls. This sample is represented by some 120,000 distinct CDR3 sequences; 7.5% to 10% of them were singletons. The ten largest clones represent about two fifths of the sample.

Taken from cysteine to valine, the CDR3 has 14 residues. Just CDR3 DNA is preserved here, 42 bases in frame from base 1. Between the V and J ends, shortened by 5 bases and 2 bases respectively, the junction contains 14 bases. CDR1 and CDR2 are read off the germline V gene as SGHRS and YFSETQ. This specimen comes from a study of T cells after yellow fever vaccination (dated by TCRdb to about 2019). Study-wide context: The SMART-Seq v4 Ultra Low Input RNA kit was used to prepare libraries from fractions with low cell numbers. To track T-cell clones before and after primary and booster YFV17D yellow fever vaccination, bulk TCR alpha and beta repertoires were sequenced longitudinally. Blood was drawn at multiple timepoints before and after primary and secondary immunization, with bulk PBMC replicates and cell subsets isolated. Two healthy male donors made up the cohort, one aged 18 to 30 years and the other aged 30 to 40 years. The paper's findings and limits, for the study overall: A small fraction of clonotypes showed up in both the CD4 and CD8 compartments, probably as a result of convergent recombination. The study included only two donors, which limits how far the findings can be generalized. The secondary T-cell response was found to be weaker but faster than the primary response, with a peak reached on day 5 rather than on day 15. After the booster, most of the clones that had expanded following primary vaccination were detected again (just under 97% of CD4 and roughly 90% of CD8), which suggests that memory was broadly maintained. Because abundant contaminating clonotypes from the bulk population could be contained in FACS-sorted repertoires, computational filtering was required.

The treatment or condition label, as the study defines it: live attenuated yellow fever vaccine strain. A standard Ficoll-Paque protocol was used to isolate PBMCs from peripheral blood. Dynabeads CD4 and CD8 positive selection kits were used to isolate the CD4 and CD8 T-cell fractions. TriZol was used to extract RNA from bulk PBMCs, CD4 and CD8 fractions, and dextramer-positive and dextramer-negative fractions. The TCR comes from a man younger than 35 who received the YFV17D yellow fever vaccine. Recombination joined TRBV5-1 with TRBJ2-7, with TRBD2 as a weak D call on 6 bases. Sequences were derived from CD8+ T cells sorted from PBMCs, sampled on the day of the yellow fever booster vaccination. The CDR3 sequence is CASSTDGGPYEQYV. The DNA reads TGCGCCAGCAGTACCGACGGGGGACCCTACGAGCAGTACGTC.